This record looks at one T cell receptor (beta chain) sequence and its context. This record belongs to a study of T cell responses to AZD1222 COVID-19 vaccine. TCRdb's copy holds only in-frame clones and misses some; the assay was immunoSEQ multiplex PCR. This table has fewer than 100,000 clones, around nine tenths appearing once. The CDR3 contains 15 residues. Germline loops: CDR1 SEHNR, CDR2 FQNEAQ (reference sequence). The source material was peripheral blood, sampled 28 days after the second AZD1222 dose. The chain employs TRBV7-9 and TRBJ2-3; D might be TRBD2 (6 bases). The sequence derives from an adult who received the AZD1222 COVID-19 vaccine. CDR3 loop: CAVGWGVEYSDTQYF. The CDR3 bases are TGTGCAGTAGGGTGGGGGGTTGAGTATTCGGATACGCAGTATTTT.